Below, 19 T cell receptor beta chains from the same sample are listed, as sequenced in a study of T-cell memory formation after mild COVID-19. TCRdb re-derived calls from the 5' RACE reads in MiXCR, one entry per CDR3 protein. Here the sample spans around 300,000 distinct CDR3 sequences, around 8% being singletons. Sequencing was done on a sample of PBMCs or a T cell subset sorted from them (not recorded which). The receptors derive from a man in his late teens or twenties who had mild COVID-19 (a few samples of this study predate the infection). Cell type and time point are not known.

The rearrangement uses TRBV20-1 and TRBJ2-3, with TRBD2 matching 13 bases. The CDR3 contains 15 residues. Trimming cost V 3 bases and J 3 bases; bases outside gene matches: 3. The germline CDR1 and CDR2 sequences are DFQATT and SNEGSKA (reference sequence). CDR3 protein: CSARKLAGGTDTQYF. CDR3 DNA: TGCAGTGCTAGGAAACTAGCGGGGGGGACAGATACGCAGTATTTT.

This clonotype was observed a few times. The chain has TRBV2 and TRBJ1-3; TRBD1 might be the D (5 bases). The germline V gene has CDR1 SNHLY and CDR2 FYNNEI. The CDR3 consists of 14 residues. Trimming removed 8 bases at V and 6 bases at J, with 17 bases between. The chain's CDR3 is CASGFAGRENTIYF. Here the CDR3 DNA reads TGTGCCAGCGGATTCGCAGGGCGAGAAAACACCATATATTTT.

The rearrangement uses TRBV2 and TRBJ2-5; a possible D gene is TRBD2 (5 bases). CDR1 and CDR2 (germline): SNHLY, FYNNEI. This CDR3 comprises 13 residues. Trimming stripped 4 bases from V and 2 bases from J, with 8 bases between. CDR3 loop: CASSARRQETQYF. Here the CDR3 DNA reads TGTGCCAGCAGTGCCCGGAGGCAAGAGACCCAGTACTTC.

This clonotype was seen a handful of times. The rearrangement uses TRBV30 and TRBJ1-4; the D is unclear. CDR3 size: 11 residues. The germline V gene has CDR1 GTSNPN and CDR2 SVGIG (reference sequence). With 0 bases removed from V and 13 bases from J, the gap between germline ends came to 9 bases. CDR3 loop: CAWSVSTGLFF. Here the CDR3 DNA reads TGTGCCTGGAGTGTATCAACGGGACTGTTTTTT.

This clonotype was counted at least ten times. The gene calls are TRBV20-1 and TRBJ2-5, with 11 nucleotides matching TRBD2. The CDR3 extends over 14 amino acids. V trimming: 6 bases; J trimming: 4 bases; junction bases outside the gene matches: 7. Germline CDR1 DFQATT, CDR2 SNEGSKA (reference sequence). CDR3: CSADSGGAVETQYF. The CDR3 DNA follows: TGCAGTGCCGATAGCGGGGGGGCAGTAGAGACCCAGTACTTC.

This clonotype was counted many times. This rearrangement joins TRBV4-2 to TRBJ2-5; TRBD2 matches at 12 bases. The V gene end was trimmed by 3 bases and the J gene end by 3 bases; junction bases not matched to a gene: 8. There are 17 residues in the CDR3. Per germline, CDR1 LGHNA and CDR2 YNFKEQ. For the CDR3, the DNA is TGTGCCAGCAGCCATGAACTAGCGGGGGGAGGCGAAGAGACCCAGTACTTC. This gives the protein CASSHELAGGGEETQYF.

This clonotype was found a few times. The chain is built from TRBV5-1 and TRBJ1-2; 10 nucleotides align to TRBD1. The CDR3 is 15 residues long. Germline V CDR1 and CDR2: SGHRS, YFSETQ. V gave up 0 bases and J gave up 8 bases; unmatched junction bases: 7. The CDR3 here is CASSLALGQGEGYTF. The CDR3, as DNA: TGCGCCAGCAGCTTGGCCCTTGGACAGGGGGAGGGCTACACCTTC.

This clonotype was detected a few times. This chain joins TRBV24-1 and TRBJ1-1, with TRBD1 as a possible D gene (6 bases). The V and J ends lost 4 bases and 6 bases respectively, with 14 bases between them. Per the germline V gene, CDR1 is KGHDR and CDR2 is SFDVKD. This CDR3 spans 14 amino acids. CDR3 bases: TGTGCCACCAGTGACCCCCGAGGGGGGGCTGAAGCTTTCTTT. Protein sequence: CATSDPRGGAEAFF.

Only a few counts were recorded for this clonotype. The rearrangement links TRBV20-1 to TRBJ1-1, with D perhaps TRBD1 (6 bases). The germline CDR1 and CDR2 sequences are DFQATT and SNEGSKA (reference sequence). The CDR3 has 13 residues. Trimming left V 4 bases short and J 0 bases short, with 9 bases between. The CDR3 here is CSATQGLNTEAFF. CDR3 in DNA: TGCAGTGCTACACAGGGCCTGAACACTGAAGCTTTCTTT.

This clonotype has more than one count but fewer than ten. The chain joins TRBV7-8 to TRBJ2-5; no clear D gene. Germline loops: CDR1 SGHVS, CDR2 FQNEAQ. There are 16 residues in the CDR3. V was pared by 0 bases and J by 0 bases, with 11 bases between. The CDR3 protein is CASSLARMAYQETQYF. The CDR3 nucleotides read TGTGCCAGCAGCTTAGCGCGGATGGCGTACCAAGAGACCCAGTACTTC.

This clonotype came up many times. This rearrangement joins TRBV20-1 to TRBJ1-1; TRBD1 matches 9 bases. The CDR3 has 12 amino acids. Trimming took 7 bases from V and 10 from J; bases not matched to a gene: 10. Germline CDR1 DFQATT, CDR2 SNEGSKA (reference sequence). The chain's CDR3 is CSVIQGAAGAFF. The CDR3 bases are TGCAGTGTCATACAGGGGGCGGCTGGAGCTTTCTTT.

The V and J genes are TRBV10-3 and TRBJ2-3; TRBD2 matches at 9 bases. The J segment lost 9 bases and the V segment lost 7 bases, leaving 2 bases of the junction unmatched. The length of the CDR3 is 11 residues. The germline V gene has CDR1 ENHRY and CDR2 SYGVKD. CDR3 amino acids: CAIIAGETQYF. DNA of the CDR3: TGTGCCATCATAGCGGGGGAGACGCAGTATTTT.

The rearrangement uses TRBV12-3 or TRBV12-4 and TRBJ1-4; the D is unclear. Trimming pared 6 bases from V and 6 bases from J, leaving 14 bases between. The CDR3 covers 14 residues. The CDR3 DNA reads as TGTGCCAGCAGGGGGTGGTCGGGTGATGAAAAACTGTTTTTT. It specifies CASRGWSGDEKLFF.

This clonotype was observed a few times. The gene calls are TRBV20-1 and TRBJ2-1, with D uncertain. Germline CDR1 is DFQATT and CDR2 is SNEGSKA (reference sequence). The CDR3 has 10 residues. V was cut by 3 bases and J by 7 bases, with 4 bases left in between. The CDR3 reads CSASRNEQFF. CDR3 bases: TGCAGTGCTAGTAGGAATGAGCAGTTCTTC.

V gene TRBV5-4 combines with J gene TRBJ2-2, with 8 positions matching TRBD2. CDR3 length: 14 residues. Trimming at V came to 4 bases and at J to 4 bases, leaving 3 bases not matched to a gene. Germline V gives CDR1 SGHNT, CDR2 YYREEE (reference sequence). CDR3 protein: CASSIGGATGELFF. The DNA for the CDR3 is TGTGCCAGCAGCATCGGGGGGGCCACCGGGGAGCTGTTTTTT.

This clonotype was seen a few times. V and J are TRBV4-1 and TRBJ2-2, with 8 bases that match TRBD1. V shed 5 bases, J shed 0 bases, and the junction held 11 bases outside the gene matches. The V gene's germline CDR1 is MGHRA and CDR2 YSYEKL. The CDR3 covers 18 residues. CDR3 sequence reads: CASSARYRDRTNTGELFF. DNA of the CDR3: TGCGCCAGCAGCGCAAGATATAGGGACAGGACGAACACCGGGGAGCTGTTTTTT.

The chain is built from TRBV5-1 and TRBJ1-2; D not certain. The CDR3 totals 16 residues. V was cut by 0 bases and J by 4 bases, with 16 bases left in between. Looked up from germline, CDR1 is SGHRS and CDR2 is YFSETQ. The CDR3 DNA follows: TGCGCCAGCAGCTTGGAAGCAGGCCGCCCTGTCTATGGCTACACCTTC. This sequence encodes CASSLEAGRPVYGYTF.

Only a few counts were recorded for this clonotype. The rearrangement uses TRBV7-9 and TRBJ1-4; the match to TRBD1 covers 7 bases. V was pared by 3 bases and J by 8 bases, with 6 bases of the junction left unmatched. Germline V gene sequence: CDR1 SEHNR, CDR2 FQNEAQ (reference sequence). There are 14 residues in the CDR3. CDR3 region: CASSFYDRDEKLFF. The CDR3 DNA sequence: TGTGCCAGCAGCTTCTACGACAGGGACGAAAAACTGTTTTTT.

The chain joins TRBV12-3 or TRBV12-4 to TRBJ2-7; 9 positions match TRBD2. The CDR3 covers 15 residues. Trimming cost V 7 bases and J 8 bases; bases outside gene matches: 15. CDR3 region: CASTPPGASGTKQYF. The CDR3, as DNA: TGTGCCAGCACCCCACCGGGGGCTAGCGGGACTAAGCAGTACTTC.